This T cell receptor beta chain appears in the sequencing data of a study of blood T cell repertoires in COVID-19. In the study overall: Whether acute or convalescent, the COVID-19 samples came from the United States, Italy and Spain. T cells, B-cell-depleted T cells, or PBMCs provided the cDNA or gDNA that served as material.

Method: immunoSEQ multiplex PCR; TCRdb's copy keeps in-frame clones and lacks some. The repertoire holds roughly 250,000 clones, with more than 75% as singletons. Ages ranged from about 18 to 89 years, with residence in about 24 US areas. In Cohort 3, a recovered donor had either two negative PCRs, clearance, or symptom resolution. The germline V gene encodes CDR1 SNHLY and CDR2 FYNNEI. This CDR3 contains 15 residues. V dropped 3 bases and J dropped 6 bases, with 17 bases sitting between them. Source material: PBMCs or T cells enriched from blood (not recorded which). The J gene is TRBJ1-2, the V gene TRBV2; possibly TRBD1 for D (6 bases). The sequence was collected from a woman between 45 and 65 years old who had recovered from COVID-19. CDR3 amino acids: CASSEGISGADGYTF. The CDR3 DNA sequence: TGTGCCAGCAGTGAGGGGATTTCAGGGGCGGATGGCTACACCTTC.